These T cell receptor beta chains were read from a single sample in a study of blood T cells in healthy people across ages. TCRdb independently ran MiXCR on the 5' RACE reads; one entry per CDR3 protein. The sample has hundreds of thousands of distinct CDR3 sequences; 40% to 50% are singletons. Sample: blood. The receptors stem from a man at least 80 years old in good health. Both conserved end residues are part of each CDR3. Fields, in order: clone size, J gene, D gene, V gene, CDR3 DNA, CDR3 protein. D genes are given only for firm matches. Rows may omit the clone size; those that give it use once, few, many or a size class.

clone size: -
J gene: TRBJ2-4
D gene: -
V gene: TRBV11-2
CDR3 DNA: TGTGCCAGCAGCTTATGGAGGCAACTAAAAAACATTCAGTACTTC
CDR3 protein: CASSLWRQLKNIQYF

clone size: -
J gene: TRBJ2-3
D gene: TRBD1
V gene: TRBV29-1
CDR3 DNA: TGCAGCGTTCATCCGGGACAGGGGATCACAGATACGCAGTATTTT
CDR3 protein: CSVHPGQGITDTQYF

clone size: -
J gene: TRBJ2-3
D gene: TRBD2
V gene: TRBV9
CDR3 DNA: TGTGCCAGCAGCGGGGCCGGGACTAGCGGGATTGACCTCACAGATACGCAGTATTTT
CDR3 protein: CASSGAGTSGIDLTDTQYF

clone size: -
J gene: TRBJ2-5
D gene: -
V gene: TRBV5-1
CDR3 DNA: TGCGCCAGCAGCTTGCTTGGGGACCAAGAGACCCAGTACTTC
CDR3 protein: CASSLLGDQETQYF

clone size: -
J gene: TRBJ1-6
D gene: -
V gene: TRBV27
CDR3 DNA: TGTGCCAGCAGTTTACTTCCCAGGGATGATTCACCCCTCCACTTT
CDR3 protein: CASSLLPRDDSPLHF

clone size: once
J gene: TRBJ2-3
D gene: TRBD2
V gene: TRBV6-2/TRBV6-3
CDR3 DNA: TGTGCCAGCAGTTACCCGGGACTGGCGGGAGCATACGATACGCAGTATTTT
CDR3 protein: CASSYPGLAGAYDTQYF

clone size: -
J gene: TRBJ1-2
D gene: -
V gene: TRBV28
CDR3 DNA: TGTGCCAGCAGTTTCGTAGTGAATGACTATGGCTACACCTTC
CDR3 protein: CASSFVVNDYGYTF

clone size: -
J gene: TRBJ2-7
D gene: TRBD2
V gene: TRBV4-3
CDR3 DNA: TGCGCCAGCAGCCAAGAAGGGACTAGCTACGAGCAGTACTTC
CDR3 protein: CASSQEGTSYEQYF

clone size: -
J gene: TRBJ1-6
D gene: TRBD1
V gene: TRBV7-8
CDR3 DNA: TGTGCCAGCAGCCCGTTGGACAGGACAATCTTACCCCTCCACTTT
CDR3 protein: CASSPLDRTILPLHF

clone size: many
J gene: TRBJ2-1
D gene: TRBD2
V gene: TRBV14
CDR3 DNA: TGTGCCAGCAGCCAAGTAGCGGGAGGGTCCTACAATGAGCAGTTCTTC
CDR3 protein: CASSQVAGGSYNEQFF

clone size: few
J gene: TRBJ2-7
D gene: TRBD1
V gene: TRBV4-1
CDR3 DNA: TGCGCCAGCAGCCAAGACCGAGGGACAGGGCGGTCCTACGAGCAGTACTTC
CDR3 protein: CASSQDRGTGRSYEQYF

clone size: -
J gene: TRBJ2-1
D gene: -
V gene: TRBV7-9
CDR3 DNA: TGTGCCTGCAGCCGGGGGACCGCAACTTATCTGTTCTTC
CDR3 protein: CACSRGTATYLFF

clone size: -
J gene: TRBJ2-7
D gene: TRBD2
V gene: TRBV6-2/TRBV6-3
CDR3 DNA: TGTGCCAGCAGTCCCTCCCTCAGCGGGAACTACGAGCAGTACTTC
CDR3 protein: CASSPSLSGNYEQYF

clone size: -
J gene: TRBJ1-5
D gene: -
V gene: TRBV6-2/TRBV6-3
CDR3 DNA: TGTGCCAGCAGTTTGAGGCGGCGGGGCAATCAGCCCCAGCATTTT
CDR3 protein: CASSLRRRGNQPQHF

clone size: -
J gene: TRBJ2-1
D gene: TRBD1
V gene: TRBV6-2/TRBV6-3
CDR3 DNA: TGTGCCAGCAGTCGAACAGGGGTCAATGAGCAGTTCTTC
CDR3 protein: CASSRTGVNEQFF

clone size: few
J gene: TRBJ2-5
D gene: TRBD2
V gene: TRBV10-2
CDR3 DNA: TGCGCCAGCAGTGAGTCGGGACTAGCGGGGGGAAACCAAGAGACCCAGTACTTC
CDR3 protein: CASSESGLAGGNQETQYF

clone size: -
J gene: TRBJ2-3
D gene: -
V gene: TRBV10-3
CDR3 DNA: TGTGCCATCAGTGAGGCAGGATTTGTGACAGATACGCAGTATTTT
CDR3 protein: CAISEAGFVTDTQYF

clone size: -
J gene: TRBJ2-5
D gene: -
V gene: TRBV5-1
CDR3 DNA: TGCGCCAGCAGCTCCCGCCCCGGGGCGCGGCAAGAGACCCAGTACTTC
CDR3 protein: CASSSRPGARQETQYF

clone size: -
J gene: TRBJ2-3
D gene: TRBD2
V gene: TRBV20-1
CDR3 DNA: TGCAGTGCTAGAGGGACTAGCGGGGGGGCAATTGCTACGCAGTATTTT
CDR3 protein: CSARGTSGGAIATQYF

clone size: -
J gene: TRBJ2-1
D gene: TRBD2
V gene: TRBV10-3
CDR3 DNA: TGTGCCATCAGTGAGTCGGGGACTAGCGGCTACAATGAGCAGTTCTTC
CDR3 protein: CAISESGTSGYNEQFF

clone size: -
J gene: TRBJ2-7
D gene: TRBD1
V gene: TRBV5-6
CDR3 DNA: TGTGCCAGCAACCATTACAGGGGCGGTGTCTACGAGCAGTACTTC
CDR3 protein: CASNHYRGGVYEQYF

clone size: many
J gene: TRBJ2-5
D gene: -
V gene: TRBV10-2
CDR3 DNA: TGCGCCAGCAGACCGCTTCAAGAGACCCAGTACTTC
CDR3 protein: CASRPLQETQYF

clone size: -
J gene: TRBJ2-7
D gene: TRBD2
V gene: TRBV6-1
CDR3 DNA: TGTGCCAGCAGTGATTATGCGACGGGAGGATACAATGAGCAGTACTTC
CDR3 protein: CASSDYATGGYNEQYF

clone size: -
J gene: TRBJ1-4
D gene: -
V gene: TRBV2
CDR3 DNA: TGTGCCAGCAGATCCGGGACGAATAATGAAAAACTGTTTTTT
CDR3 protein: CASRSGTNNEKLFF

clone size: -
J gene: TRBJ1-4
D gene: -
V gene: TRBV7-7
CDR3 DNA: TGTGCTAGCAGCTTAGCCCCCCGGGGTGCAACTAATGAAAAACTGTTTTTT
CDR3 protein: CASSLAPRGATNEKLFF

clone size: -
J gene: TRBJ1-2
D gene: -
V gene: TRBV6-2/TRBV6-3
CDR3 DNA: TGTGCCAGCAGTTATGGGACAAGACTACTAGGCTATGGCTACACCTTC
CDR3 protein: CASSYGTRLLGYGYTF

clone size: -
J gene: TRBJ1-5
D gene: -
V gene: TRBV27
CDR3 DNA: TGTGCCAGCAGTCGCTACCCGACTAAAGATTTGAATCAGCCCCAGCATTTT
CDR3 protein: CASSRYPTKDLNQPQHF

clone size: -
J gene: TRBJ2-1
D gene: TRBD1
V gene: TRBV5-1
CDR3 DNA: TGCGCCAGCAGCCCAGGGGGCGCTTGGGATGAGCAGTTCTTC
CDR3 protein: CASSPGGAWDEQFF

clone size: -
J gene: TRBJ1-3
D gene: TRBD1
V gene: TRBV29-1
CDR3 DNA: TGCAGCGTTGGCCGACAGGGTGGGGGAAACACCATATATTTT
CDR3 protein: CSVGRQGGGNTIYF

clone size: few
J gene: TRBJ2-7
D gene: -
V gene: TRBV2
CDR3 DNA: TGTGCCAGCAGTGAACCGGGGAGCTCCTACGAGCAGTACTTC
CDR3 protein: CASSEPGSSYEQYF

clone size: once
J gene: TRBJ2-3
D gene: -
V gene: TRBV9
CDR3 DNA: TGTGCCAGCAGCGTAGTAACTGGCACAGATACGCGGTATTTT
CDR3 protein: CASSVVTGTDTRYF

clone size: -
J gene: TRBJ2-1
D gene: TRBD2
V gene: TRBV5-4
CDR3 DNA: TGTGCCAGCAGCTCCGGGACTAGCGGGAGACACTTAGAGCAGTTCTTC
CDR3 protein: CASSSGTSGRHLEQFF

clone size: -
J gene: TRBJ2-5
D gene: -
V gene: TRBV11-3
CDR3 DNA: TGTGCCAGCAGCAGGAGGGCCAGGGGAGAGACCCAGTACTTC
CDR3 protein: CASSRRARGETQYF

clone size: -
J gene: TRBJ2-7
D gene: TRBD2
V gene: TRBV7-2
CDR3 DNA: TGTGCCAGCACTGGGAAGACTAGCGGGAGTTCCGGGGCGTACTTC
CDR3 protein: CASTGKTSGSSGAYF

clone size: -
J gene: TRBJ1-2
D gene: TRBD1
V gene: TRBV5-1
CDR3 DNA: TGCGCCAGCAGCTTCGCGGGACAGGTTCCTCGTGGCTACACCTTC
CDR3 protein: CASSFAGQVPRGYTF

clone size: few
J gene: TRBJ1-4
D gene: TRBD1
V gene: TRBV5-1
CDR3 DNA: TGCGCCAGCAGGCCGGACAGGGCGAATGAAAAACTGTTTTTT
CDR3 protein: CASRPDRANEKLFF

clone size: few
J gene: TRBJ1-2
D gene: TRBD1
V gene: TRBV5-1
CDR3 DNA: TGCGCCAGCAGCTCCTCCGGACAGGGCCATGGCTACACCTTC
CDR3 protein: CASSSSGQGHGYTF

clone size: -
J gene: TRBJ2-5
D gene: -
V gene: TRBV11-2
CDR3 DNA: TGTGCCAGCAGCCCCGGCAAACGGGGGTCAGGCCTAGAGACCCAGTACTTC
CDR3 protein: CASSPGKRGSGLETQYF

clone size: few
J gene: TRBJ2-1
D gene: TRBD2
V gene: TRBV12-5
CDR3 DNA: TGTGCTAGTGGAAAAGGACTAGCGGGAGACCTCTACAATGAGCAGTTCTTC
CDR3 protein: CASGKGLAGDLYNEQFF

clone size: -
J gene: TRBJ1-4
D gene: -
V gene: TRBV2
CDR3 DNA: TGTGCCAGCAGTGGTGGGACACCCGGAACTAGTGAAAAACTGTTTTTT
CDR3 protein: CASSGGTPGTSEKLFF

clone size: -
J gene: TRBJ1-6
D gene: -
V gene: TRBV20-1
CDR3 DNA: TGCAGTGCTAGAGAACCTCAGAATTCACCCCTCCACTTT
CDR3 protein: CSAREPQNSPLHF

clone size: once
J gene: TRBJ2-7
D gene: TRBD2
V gene: TRBV20-1
CDR3 DNA: TGCAGTGCTCACCCCGGGACTAGATCATTCTACGAGCAGTACTTC
CDR3 protein: CSAHPGTRSFYEQYF

clone size: -
J gene: TRBJ2-1
D gene: -
V gene: TRBV20-1
CDR3 DNA: TGCAGTGCTAGCCCCCCATCGGGCTACAATGAGCAGTTCTTC
CDR3 protein: CSASPPSGYNEQFF

clone size: -
J gene: TRBJ1-2
D gene: TRBD1
V gene: TRBV5-6
CDR3 DNA: TGTGCCAGCAGCTTGCGGACAGGGGTGAGCTCAAGCGGCTACACCTTC
CDR3 protein: CASSLRTGVSSSGYTF

clone size: -
J gene: TRBJ2-7
D gene: TRBD1
V gene: TRBV20-1
CDR3 DNA: TGCAGTCTACGACAGGGGACCTACGAGCAGTACTTC
CDR3 protein: CSLRQGTYEQYF

clone size: -
J gene: TRBJ2-5
D gene: -
V gene: TRBV7-7
CDR3 DNA: TGTGCTAGCAGCCCTGCCAGCCTCCCGGAGACCCAGTACTTC
CDR3 protein: CASSPASLPETQYF